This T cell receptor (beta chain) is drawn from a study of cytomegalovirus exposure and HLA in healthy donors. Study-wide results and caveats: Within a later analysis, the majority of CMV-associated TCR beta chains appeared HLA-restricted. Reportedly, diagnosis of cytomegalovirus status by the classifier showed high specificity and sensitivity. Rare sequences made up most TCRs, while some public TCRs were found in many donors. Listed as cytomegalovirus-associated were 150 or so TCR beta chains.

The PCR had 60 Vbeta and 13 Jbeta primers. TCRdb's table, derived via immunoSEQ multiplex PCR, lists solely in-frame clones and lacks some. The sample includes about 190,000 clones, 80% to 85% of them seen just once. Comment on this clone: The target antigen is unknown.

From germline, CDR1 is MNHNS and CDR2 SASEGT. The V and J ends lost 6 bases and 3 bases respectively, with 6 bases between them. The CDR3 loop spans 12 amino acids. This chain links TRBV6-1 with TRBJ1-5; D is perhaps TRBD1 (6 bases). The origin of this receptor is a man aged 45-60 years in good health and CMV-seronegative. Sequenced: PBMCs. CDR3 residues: CASRGANQPQHF. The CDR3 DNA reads TGTGCCAGCAGGGGGGCCAATCAGCCCCAGCATTTT.